This T cell receptor (beta chain) was sequenced during a study of T-cell reconstitution after alpha-beta-depleted transplantation in children. Deletions cut 1 base from V and 8 bases from J, with 9 bases between. The CDR3 runs to 13 residues. The germline CDR1 and CDR2 sequences are MGHRA and YSYEKL. The TCRbeta library incorporated unique molecular identifiers. MiXCR, run by TCRdb on the PCR reads, gives a single entry per CDR3 protein. The sample shows roughly 300,000 distinct CDR3 sequences, approximately 9.6% of them seen only once. This clonotype has a count of ten or more. The source was PBMCs from the stem cell graft donor, collected from the stem cell graft. This clonotype originated in a human donor who donated a stem cell graft to a child with SCID. This sequence joins TRBV4-1 and TRBJ2-1, with D possibly TRBD2 on 5 matching bases. CDR3 DNA: TGCGCCAGCAGCCAAGCTTTGGGAGATGAGCAGTTCTTC. Translation gives CASSQALGDEQFF.